This section outlines one T cell receptor beta chain sequence together with its context. Antigen specificity is unknown. The UMIs carried a 6-nucleotide sample barcode, and they were added by template switching. TCRdb reprocessed the 5' RACE reads, keeping one entry per CDR3 protein, no DNA. The sample includes around 370,000 distinct CDR3 sequences. The CDR3 has 13 residues. Germline V gene lookup returns CDR1 SGHNT and CDR2 YYREEE (reference sequence). This specimen belongs to a study of monozygotic twins with inflammatory bowel disease. General study points: Relative to healthy twins, IBD patients had fewer clonotypes in common with others, a gap that was especially apparent with disease activity. Added variability in patient repertoires may stem from differing immunosuppressive treatments.

What was sequenced was blood. This clonotype originated in a human donor with ulcerative colitis or Crohn's disease, or a healthy co-twin of an affected twin (not recorded which). The chain is built from TRBV5-4 and TRBJ1-2; the D call of TRBD1 rests on TCRdb alone, since no DNA is present to check it. CDR3 amino acids: CASSLVQGYGYTF.